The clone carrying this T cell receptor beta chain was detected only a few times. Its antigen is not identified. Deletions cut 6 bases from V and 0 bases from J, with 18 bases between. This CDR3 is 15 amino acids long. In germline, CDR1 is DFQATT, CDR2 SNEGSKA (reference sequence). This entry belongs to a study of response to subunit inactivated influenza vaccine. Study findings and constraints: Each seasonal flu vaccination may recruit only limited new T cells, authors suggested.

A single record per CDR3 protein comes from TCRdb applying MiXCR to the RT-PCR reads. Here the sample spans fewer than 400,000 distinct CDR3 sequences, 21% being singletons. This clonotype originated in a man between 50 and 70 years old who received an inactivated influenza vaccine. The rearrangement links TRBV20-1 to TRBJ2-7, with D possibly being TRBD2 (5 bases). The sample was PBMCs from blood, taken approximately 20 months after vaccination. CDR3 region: CSAGSVSGSSYEQYF. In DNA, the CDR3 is TGCAGTGCCGGATCTGTCAGCGGAAGCTCCTACGAGCAGTACTTC.